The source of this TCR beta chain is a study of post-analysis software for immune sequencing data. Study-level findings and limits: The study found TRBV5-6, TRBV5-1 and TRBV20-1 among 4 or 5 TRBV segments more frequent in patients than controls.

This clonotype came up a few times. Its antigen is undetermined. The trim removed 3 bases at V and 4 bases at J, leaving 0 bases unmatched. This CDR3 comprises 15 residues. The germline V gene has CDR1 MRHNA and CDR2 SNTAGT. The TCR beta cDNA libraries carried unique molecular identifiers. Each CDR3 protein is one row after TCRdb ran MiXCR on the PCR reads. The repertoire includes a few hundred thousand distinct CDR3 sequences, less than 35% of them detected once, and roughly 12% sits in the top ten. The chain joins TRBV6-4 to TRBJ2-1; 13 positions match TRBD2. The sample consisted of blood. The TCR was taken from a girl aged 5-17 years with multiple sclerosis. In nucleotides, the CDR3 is TGTGCCAGCAGTGAGACTAGCGGGGGGTACAATGAGCAGTTCTTC. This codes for CASSETSGGYNEQFF.